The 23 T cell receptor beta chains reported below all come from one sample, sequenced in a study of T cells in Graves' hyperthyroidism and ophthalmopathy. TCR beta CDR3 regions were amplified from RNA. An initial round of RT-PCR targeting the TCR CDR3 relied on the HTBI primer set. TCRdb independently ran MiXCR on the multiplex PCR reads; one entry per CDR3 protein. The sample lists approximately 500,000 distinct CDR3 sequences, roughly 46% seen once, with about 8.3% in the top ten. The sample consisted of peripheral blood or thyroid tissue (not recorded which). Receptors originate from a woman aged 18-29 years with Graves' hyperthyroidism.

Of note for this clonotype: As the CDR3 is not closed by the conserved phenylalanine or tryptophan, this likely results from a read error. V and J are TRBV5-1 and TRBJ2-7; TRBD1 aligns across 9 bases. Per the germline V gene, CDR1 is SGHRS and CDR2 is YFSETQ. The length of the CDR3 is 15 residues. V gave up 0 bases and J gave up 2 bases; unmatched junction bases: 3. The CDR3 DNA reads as TGCGCCAGCAGCTTGGGGACAGGGGACACCTACGAGCAGTACTCC. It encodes CASSLGTGDTYEQYS.

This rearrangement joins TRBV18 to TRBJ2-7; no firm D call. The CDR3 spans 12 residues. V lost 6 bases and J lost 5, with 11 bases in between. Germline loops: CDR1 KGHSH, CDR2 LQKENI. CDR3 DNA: TGTGCCAGCTCCCCCACACTTCACGAGCAGTACTTC. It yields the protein CASSPTLHEQYF. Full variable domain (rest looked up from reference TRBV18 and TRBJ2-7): NAGVMQNPRHLVRRRGQEARLRCSPMKGHSHVYWYRQLPEEGLKFMVYLQKENIIDESGMPKERFSAEFPKEGPSILRIQQVVRGDSAAYFCASSPTLHEQYFGPGTRLTVT.

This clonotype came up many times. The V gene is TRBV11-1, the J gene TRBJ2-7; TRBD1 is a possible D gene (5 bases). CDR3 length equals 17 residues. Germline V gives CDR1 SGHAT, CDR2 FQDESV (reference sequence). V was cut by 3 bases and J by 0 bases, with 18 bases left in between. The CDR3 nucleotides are TGTGCCAGCAGCTTTAGCCTCGGACAAAGGTTCTCCTACGAGCAGTACTTC. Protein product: CASSFSLGQRFSYEQYF.

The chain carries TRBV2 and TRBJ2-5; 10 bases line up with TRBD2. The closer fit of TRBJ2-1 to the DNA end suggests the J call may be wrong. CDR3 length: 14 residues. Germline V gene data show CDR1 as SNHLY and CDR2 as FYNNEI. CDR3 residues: CASSVSSGRNEQFF. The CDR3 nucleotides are TGTGCCAGCAGTGTTTCTAGCGGGAGAAATGAGCAGTTCTTC.

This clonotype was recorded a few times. DNA of the CDR3: TGTGCCAGCTCTTCCACGGGGGAAGAAGCTTTCTTT. It yields the protein CASSSTGEEAFF. The chain joins TRBV18 to TRBJ1-1; tentatively, D is TRBD1 (5 bases). The CDR3 is 12 residues long. Trimming removed 6 bases from V and 8 bases from J, with 13 bases in between. The germline V gene has CDR1 KGHSH and CDR2 LQKENI.

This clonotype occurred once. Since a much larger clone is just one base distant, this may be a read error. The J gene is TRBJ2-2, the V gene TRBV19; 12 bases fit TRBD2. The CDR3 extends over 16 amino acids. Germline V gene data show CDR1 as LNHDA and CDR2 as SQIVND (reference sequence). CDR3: CASSSGLAGPGGELLF. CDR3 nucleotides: TGTGCCAGTAGTTCCGGACTAGCGGGGCCCGGCGGGGAGCTGCTTTTT.

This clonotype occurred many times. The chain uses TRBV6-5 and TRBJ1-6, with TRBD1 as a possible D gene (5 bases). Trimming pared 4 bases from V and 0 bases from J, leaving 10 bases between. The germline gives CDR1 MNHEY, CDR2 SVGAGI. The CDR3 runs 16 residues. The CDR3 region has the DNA TGTGCCAGCAGTTCGGAGGGGCCCTCCTATAATTCACCCCTCCACTTT. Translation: CASSSEGPSYNSPLHF.

CDR3 nucleotide sequence: TGTGCCAGTAGGGCAACGGGAGGGCCAGGGAATGAGCAGTACTTC. This translates into CASRATGGPGNEQYF. The rearrangement links TRBV19 to TRBJ2-7; 8 bases align to TRBD2. The CDR3 sequence is 15 residues long. J was trimmed by 7 bases and V by 6 bases; bases with no gene match: 14. Germline values: CDR1 LNHDA, CDR2 SQIVND (reference sequence).

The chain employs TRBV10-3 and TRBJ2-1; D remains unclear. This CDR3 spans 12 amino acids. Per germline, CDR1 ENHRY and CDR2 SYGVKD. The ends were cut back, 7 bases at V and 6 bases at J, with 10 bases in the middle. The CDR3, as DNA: TGTGCCATCACTTCTAACCCCAATGAGCAGTTCTTC. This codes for CAITSNPNEQFF.

The chain's CDR3 is CSFSEGGPYTF. Here the CDR3 DNA reads TGCAGCTTTTCCGAGGGAGGGCCCTACACCTTC. The chain links TRBV29-1 to TRBJ1-2; D gene uncertain. The germline V and J ends were trimmed by 8 bases and 10 bases, with 17 bases remaining between them. CDR3 length: 11 residues. Per the germline V gene, CDR1 is SQVTM and CDR2 is ANQGSEA.

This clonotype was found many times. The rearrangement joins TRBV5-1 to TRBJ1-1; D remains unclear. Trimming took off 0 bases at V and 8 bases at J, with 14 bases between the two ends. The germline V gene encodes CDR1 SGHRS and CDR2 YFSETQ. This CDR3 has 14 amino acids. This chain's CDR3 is CASSLEGLVGEAFF. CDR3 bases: TGCGCCAGCAGCTTGGAGGGATTGGTGGGGGAAGCTTTCTTT.

This CDR3 reads CASSGGGNEQYF. The DNA of the CDR3 is TGTGCCAGCAGCGGGGGTGGGAACGAGCAGTACTTC. J is TRBJ2-7 and V is TRBV5-6; D may correspond to TRBD1 or TRBD2 (5 bases each). The germline V gene has CDR1 SGHDT and CDR2 YYEEEE. With 4 bases removed from V and 5 bases from J, the gap between germline ends came to 10 bases. CDR3 length: 12 amino acids.

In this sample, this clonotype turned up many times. CDR3 DNA: TGTGCCAGCAGTTTCCCCGGCAGGGCTGGTCAGCCCCAGCATTTT. Protein sequence: CASSFPGRAGQPQHF. The chain has TRBV6-1 and TRBJ1-5, with D possibly matching TRBD1 (5 bases). From germline, CDR1 is MNHNS and CDR2 SASEGT. The CDR3 is 15 residues long. V shed 5 bases and J shed 6 bases, with 17 bases lying between them.

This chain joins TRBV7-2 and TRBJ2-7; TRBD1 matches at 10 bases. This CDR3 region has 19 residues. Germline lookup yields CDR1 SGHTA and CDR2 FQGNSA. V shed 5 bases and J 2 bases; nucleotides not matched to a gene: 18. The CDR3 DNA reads TGTGCCAGCAGCCCCCTTGTCGGGGACAGGGGAGTTAGGGCCTACGAGCAGTACTTC. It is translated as CASSPLVGDRGVRAYEQYF.

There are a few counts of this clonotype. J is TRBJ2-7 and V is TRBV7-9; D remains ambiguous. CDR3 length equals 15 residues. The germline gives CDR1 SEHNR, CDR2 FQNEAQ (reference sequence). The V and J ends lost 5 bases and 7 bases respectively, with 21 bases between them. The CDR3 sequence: CASSLPSNGVYEQYF. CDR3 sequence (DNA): TGTGCCAGCAGCCTCCCGTCAAACGGCGTATATGAGCAGTACTTC.

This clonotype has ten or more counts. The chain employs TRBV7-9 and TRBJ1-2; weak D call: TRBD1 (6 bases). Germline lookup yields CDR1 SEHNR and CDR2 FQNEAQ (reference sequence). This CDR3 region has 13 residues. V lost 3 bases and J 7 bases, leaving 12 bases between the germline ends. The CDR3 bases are TGTGCCAGCAGCTTTAGGCAGGGGTTTGGCTACACCTTC. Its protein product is CASSFRQGFGYTF.

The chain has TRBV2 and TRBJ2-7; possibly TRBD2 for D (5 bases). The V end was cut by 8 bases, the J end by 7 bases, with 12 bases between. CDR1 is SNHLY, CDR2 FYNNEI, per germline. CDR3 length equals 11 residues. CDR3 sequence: CASVIGSEQYF. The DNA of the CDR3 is TGTGCCAGCGTAATAGGGAGTGAGCAGTACTTC.

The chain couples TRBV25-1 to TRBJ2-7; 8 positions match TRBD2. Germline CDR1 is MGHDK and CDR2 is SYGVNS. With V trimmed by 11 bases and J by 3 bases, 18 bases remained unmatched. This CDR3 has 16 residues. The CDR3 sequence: CAGAVSGAPIGYEQYF. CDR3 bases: TGTGCCGGTGCAGTTAGCGGGGCTCCAATAGGCTACGAGCAGTACTTC.

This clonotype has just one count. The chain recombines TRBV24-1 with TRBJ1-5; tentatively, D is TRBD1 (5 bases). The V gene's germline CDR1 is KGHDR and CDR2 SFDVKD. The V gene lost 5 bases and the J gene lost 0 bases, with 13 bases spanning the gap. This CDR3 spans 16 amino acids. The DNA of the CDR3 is TGTGCCACCAGTGCTAAAGCCGGGGGTAGCAATCAGCCCCAGCATTTT. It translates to CATSAKAGGSNQPQHF.

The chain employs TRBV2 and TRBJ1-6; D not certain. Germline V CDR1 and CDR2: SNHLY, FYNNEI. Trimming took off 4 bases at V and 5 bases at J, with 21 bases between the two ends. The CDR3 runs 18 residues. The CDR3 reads CASSGSLADGTDNSPLHF. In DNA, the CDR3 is TGTGCCAGCAGTGGGTCACTAGCGGACGGCACAGATAATTCACCCCTCCACTTT.

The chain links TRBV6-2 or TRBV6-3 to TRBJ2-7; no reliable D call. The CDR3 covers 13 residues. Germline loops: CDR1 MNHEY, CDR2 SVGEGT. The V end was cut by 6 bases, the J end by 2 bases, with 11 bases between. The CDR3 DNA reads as TGTGCCAGCAGGTCCCCCGTTACCTACGAGCAGTACTTC. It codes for CASRSPVTYEQYF.

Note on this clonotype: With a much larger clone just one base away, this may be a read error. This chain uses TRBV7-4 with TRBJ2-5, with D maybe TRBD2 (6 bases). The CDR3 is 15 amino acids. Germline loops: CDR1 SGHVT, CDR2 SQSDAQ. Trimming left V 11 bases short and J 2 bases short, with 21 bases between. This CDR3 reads CAALGTGGNQETQYF. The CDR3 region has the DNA TGTGCCGCCTTAGGGACTGGCGGAAATCAAGAGACCCAGTACTTC.

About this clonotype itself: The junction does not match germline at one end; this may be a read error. CDR3 in amino acids: CASQGAGGNVLTF. The CDR3 DNA follows: TGTGCCAGCCAGGGGGCAGGGGGCAACGTCCTGACTTTC. The V gene is TRBV2, the J gene TRBJ2-6, with TRBD1 matching 8 bases. Germline V CDR1 and CDR2: SNHLY, FYNNEI. The CDR3 totals 13 residues.